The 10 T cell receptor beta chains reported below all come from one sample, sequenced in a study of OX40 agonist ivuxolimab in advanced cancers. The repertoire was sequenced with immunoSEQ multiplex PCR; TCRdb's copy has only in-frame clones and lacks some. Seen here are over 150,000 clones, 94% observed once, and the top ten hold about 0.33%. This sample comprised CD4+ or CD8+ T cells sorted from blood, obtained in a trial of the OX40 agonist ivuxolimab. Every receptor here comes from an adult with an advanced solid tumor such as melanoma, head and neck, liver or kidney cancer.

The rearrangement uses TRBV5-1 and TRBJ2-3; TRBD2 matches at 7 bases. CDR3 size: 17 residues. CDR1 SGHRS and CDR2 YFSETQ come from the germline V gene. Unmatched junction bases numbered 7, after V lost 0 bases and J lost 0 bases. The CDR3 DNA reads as TGCGCCAGCAGCTTGGCTTGGCTAGCGGCAAGCACAGATACGCAGTATTTT. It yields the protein CASSLAWLAASTDTQYF. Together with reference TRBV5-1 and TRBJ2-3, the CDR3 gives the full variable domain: KAGVTQTPRYLIKTRGQQVTLSCSPISGHRSVSWYQQTPGQGLQFLFEYFSETQRNKGNFPGRFSGRQFSNSRSEMNVSTLELGDSALYLCASSLAWLAASTDTQYFGPGTRLTVL.

The CDR3 DNA sequence: TGTGCCAGCAGTGGGGTCACTGGAGAGGATGGCTACACCTTC. Its protein is CASSGVTGEDGYTF. The chain combines TRBV2 with TRBJ1-2; D is undetermined. The CDR3 is 14 residues long. The V gene lost 4 bases and the J gene lost 6 bases, with 15 bases spanning the gap. CDR1 and CDR2 (germline): SNHLY, FYNNEI.

CDR3 sequence (DNA): TGCGCCAGCAGCACGCGTGGGGGGCGTATTGAAAAACTGTTTTTT. This sequence encodes CASSTRGGRIEKLFF. This chain uses TRBV5-1 with TRBJ1-4; TRBD1 might be the D (6 bases). V lost 4 bases, J lost 7 bases, and 17 bases lay in between. Germline CDR1 is SGHRS and CDR2 is YFSETQ. There are 15 residues in the CDR3. Drawing the rest from reference TRBV5-1 and TRBJ1-4, the complete variable domain is KAGVTQTPRYLIKTRGQQVTLSCSPISGHRSVSWYQQTPGQGLQFLFEYFSETQRNKGNFPGRFSGRQFSNSRSEMNVSTLELGDSALYLCASSTRGGRIEKLFFGSGTQLSVL.

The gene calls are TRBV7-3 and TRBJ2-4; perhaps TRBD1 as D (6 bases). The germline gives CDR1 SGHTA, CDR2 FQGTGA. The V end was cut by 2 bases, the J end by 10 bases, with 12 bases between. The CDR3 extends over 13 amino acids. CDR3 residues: CASSLGDRQIQYF. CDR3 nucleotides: TGTGCCAGCAGCTTAGGTGACAGGCAAATTCAGTACTTC. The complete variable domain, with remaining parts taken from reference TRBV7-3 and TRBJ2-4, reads GAGVSQTPSNKVTEKGKYVELRCDPISGHTALYWYRQSLGQGPEFLIYFQGTGAADDSGLPNDRFFAVRPEGSVSTLKIQRTERGDSAVYLCASSLGDRQIQYFGAGTRLSVL.

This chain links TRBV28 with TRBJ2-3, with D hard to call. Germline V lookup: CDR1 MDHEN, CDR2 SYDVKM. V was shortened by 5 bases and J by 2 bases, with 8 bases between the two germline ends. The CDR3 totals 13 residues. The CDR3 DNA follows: TGTGCCAGCAGTCCCCGGGCCACAGATACGCAGTATTTT. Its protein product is CASSPRATDTQYF.

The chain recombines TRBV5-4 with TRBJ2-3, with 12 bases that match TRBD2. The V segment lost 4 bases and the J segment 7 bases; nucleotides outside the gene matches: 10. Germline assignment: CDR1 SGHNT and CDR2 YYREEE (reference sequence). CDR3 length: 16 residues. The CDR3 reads CASSPPPSGGANTQYF. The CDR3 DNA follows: TGTGCCAGCAGCCCGCCCCCTAGCGGGGGGGCGAATACGCAGTATTTT.

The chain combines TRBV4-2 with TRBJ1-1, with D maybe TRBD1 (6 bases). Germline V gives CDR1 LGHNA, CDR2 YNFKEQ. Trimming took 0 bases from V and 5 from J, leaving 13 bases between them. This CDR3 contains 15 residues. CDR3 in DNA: TGTGCCAGCAGCCAAGAACAGGGACGGGGTACTGAAGCTTTCTTT. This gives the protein CASSQEQGRGTEAFF.

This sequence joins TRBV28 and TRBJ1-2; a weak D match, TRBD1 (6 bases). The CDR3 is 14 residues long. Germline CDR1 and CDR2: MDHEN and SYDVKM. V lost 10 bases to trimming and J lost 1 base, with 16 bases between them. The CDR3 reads CATAKQGINYGYTF. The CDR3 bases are TGTGCCACCGCGAAACAGGGAATTAACTATGGCTACACCTTC.

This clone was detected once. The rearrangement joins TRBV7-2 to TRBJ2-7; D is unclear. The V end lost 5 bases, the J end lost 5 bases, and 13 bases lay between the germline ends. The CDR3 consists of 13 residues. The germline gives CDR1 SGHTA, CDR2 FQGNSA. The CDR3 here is CASSPQLINEQYF. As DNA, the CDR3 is TGTGCCAGCAGCCCCCAATTAATAAACGAGCAGTACTTC.

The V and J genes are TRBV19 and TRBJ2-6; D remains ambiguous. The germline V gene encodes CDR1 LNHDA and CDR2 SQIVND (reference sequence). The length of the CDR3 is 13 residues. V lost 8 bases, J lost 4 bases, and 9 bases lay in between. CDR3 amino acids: CASWGAGANVLTF. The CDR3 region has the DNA TGTGCCAGTTGGGGTGCCGGGGCCAACGTCCTGACTTTC.